The 27 T cell receptor beta chains presented below share a single source sample, sequenced in a study of blood T cell repertoires in COVID-19. Some clones are missing from TCRdb's copy, which holds only in-frame ones; the method was immunoSEQ multiplex PCR. Of roughly 300,000 clones listed, 65% to 90% are singletons. The specimen was peripheral blood. The receptors here all came from a human donor in a cohort sampled during active COVID-19.

The V and J genes are TRBV5-1 and TRBJ2-2; TRBD2 matches at 7 bases. CDR3 length: 13 residues. Germline CDR1 is SGHRS and CDR2 is YFSETQ. V trimming: 4 bases; J trimming: 6 bases; junction bases outside the gene matches: 3. The CDR3: CASSLTSAGELFF. As DNA, the CDR3 is TGCGCCAGCAGCCTTACTAGCGCCGGGGAGCTGTTTTTT.

Only a few counts were recorded for this clone. This chain uses TRBV2 with TRBJ1-1, with TRBD1 as a possible D gene (6 bases). The V gene lost 10 bases and the J gene lost 1 base, with 13 bases spanning the gap. This CDR3 comprises 13 residues. CDR1 SNHLY and CDR2 FYNNEI come from the germline V gene. Written as DNA, the CDR3 is TGTGCCATTACAGGGAGAGGGAACACTGAAGCTTTCTTT. Its translation is CAITGRGNTEAFF.

Comments on this clone: The same CDR3 arises from other DNA sequences in this sample as well. The chain uses TRBV12-3 or TRBV12-4 and TRBJ1-1; 10 nucleotides agree with TRBD1. CDR3 length: 13 residues. The V gene end was trimmed by 6 bases and the J gene end by 5 bases; junction bases not matched to a gene: 3. The CDR3 DNA reads as TGTGCCAGCAGCCGGACAGGGGGGACTGAAGCTTTCTTT. This codes for CASSRTGGTEAFF.

The chain is built from TRBV9 and TRBJ2-7; TRBD1 matches 10 bases. V was clipped by 7 bases and J by 6 bases; unmatched bases: 10. The length of the CDR3 is 14 residues. Germline CDR1 and CDR2: SGDLS and YYNGEE. The CDR3 bases are TGTGCCAGCGCACCGGGACAGGGGTTCGCCGAGCAGTACTTC. It encodes CASAPGQGFAEQYF.

This clone was counted a single time. The chain combines TRBV6-1 with TRBJ2-4; 7 positions agree with TRBD2. Germline V gene data show CDR1 as MNHNS and CDR2 as SASEGT. The CDR3 loop spans 17 amino acids. V trimming: 2 bases; J trimming: 0 bases; junction bases outside the gene matches: 7. CDR3 in amino acids: CASSEKGEGIAKNIQYF. CDR3 coding DNA: TGTGCCAGCAGTGAAAAAGGGGAGGGTATAGCCAAAAACATTCAGTACTTC.

The rearrangement links TRBV6-5 to TRBJ1-1, with unresolved D. V shed 2 bases and J shed 0 bases, with 4 bases lying between them. This CDR3 is built from 13 residues. Germline V lookup: CDR1 MNHEY, CDR2 SVGAGI. The DNA of the CDR3 is TGTGCCAGCAGTTACGAGTTGAACACTGAAGCTTTCTTT. Translated: CASSYELNTEAFF.

This clone was counted only a few times. The gene calls are TRBV20-1 and TRBJ1-6, with D perhaps matching TRBD1 (6 bases). CDR1 is DFQATT and CDR2 is SNEGSKA in the germline V gene (reference sequence). V lost 3 bases and J 8 bases, leaving 14 bases between the germline ends. The CDR3 extends over 14 amino acids. CDR3 region: CSASPGQTHSPLHF. The CDR3 DNA reads as TGCAGTGCTAGTCCGGGACAAACACATTCACCCCTCCACTTT.

The chain couples TRBV18 to TRBJ1-1, with TRBD1 matching over 8 bases. V gave up 3 bases and J gave up 7 bases; unmatched junction bases: 4. The CDR3 spans 13 residues. Germline V gives CDR1 KGHSH, CDR2 LQKENI. The DNA of the CDR3 is TGTGCCAGCTCACCTCAGGGGGCGTTTGAAGCTTTCTTT. It codes for CASSPQGAFEAFF.

The chain couples TRBV11-2 to TRBJ1-1, with D uncertain. V dropped 1 base and J dropped 1 base, with 10 bases sitting between them. This CDR3 spans 15 amino acids. Germline V CDR1 and CDR2: SGHAT, FQNNGV. In DNA, the CDR3 is TGTGCCAGCAGCTTAGGAGGGTCGCCGAACACTGAAGCTTTCTTT. Protein product: CASSLGGSPNTEAFF.

This chain joins TRBV5-4 and TRBJ1-2; D remains unclear. The V and J ends lost 6 bases and 5 bases respectively, with 11 bases between them. This CDR3 spans 12 amino acids. The V gene's germline CDR1 is SGHNT and CDR2 YYREEE (reference sequence). CDR3 DNA: TGTGCCAGCACGAACGCGGGGTATGGCTACACCTTC. Its translation is CASTNAGYGYTF. The whole variable domain, filled in from reference TRBV5-4 and TRBJ1-2, reads ETGVTQSPTHLIKTRGQQVTLRCSSQSGHNTVSWYQQALGQGPQFIFQYYREEENGRGNFPPRFSGLQFPNYSSELNVNALELDDSALYLCASTNAGYGYTFGSGTRLTVV.

The rearrangement links TRBV5-6 to TRBJ2-3; 10 bases line up with TRBD2. The junction had 3 bases not matched to a gene; V was cut back by 5 bases and J by 0 bases. Germline loops: CDR1 SGHDT, CDR2 YYEEEE. The CDR3 has 15 amino acids. CDR3 region: CASRRAGGSTDTQYF. CDR3 nucleotide sequence: TGTGCCAGCAGAAGAGCGGGGGGGAGCACAGATACGCAGTATTTT.

This clone was recorded once. The chain recombines TRBV18 with TRBJ1-1, with TRBD1 matching over 8 bases. Germline lookup yields CDR1 KGHSH and CDR2 LQKENI. Germline trimming cut 6 bases from V and 13 bases from J; bases unmatched to any gene: 7. CDR3 length equals 11 residues. CDR3 nucleotides: TGTGCCAGCTCGGCGGACAGGGACAGTTTCTTT. It translates to CASSADRDSFF.

CDR3 nucleotides: TGTGCCAGCAGTTACTCGGGACAGGGGGGCGAAAAACTGTTTTTT. Its protein product is CASSYSGQGGEKLFF. The chain is built from TRBV6-5 and TRBJ1-4; 11 bases align to TRBD1. CDR3 length: 15 amino acids. With 0 bases clipped from V and 8 bases from J, the junction kept 2 bases outside the gene matches. CDR1 MNHEY and CDR2 SVGAGI come from the germline V gene.

The gene calls are TRBV15 and TRBJ1-4; D is perhaps TRBD1 (5 bases). Trimming removed 2 bases at V and 5 bases at J, with 9 bases between. CDR1 is LNHNV, CDR2 YYDKDF, per germline (reference sequence). This CDR3 is 14 amino acids long. CDR3 coding DNA: TGTGCCACCAGCAGACTACAGGAGAATGAAAAACTGTTTTTT. Amino acid sequence: CATSRLQENEKLFF. The whole variable domain, remainder taken from reference TRBV15 and TRBJ1-4, is DAMVIQNPRYQVTQFGKPVTLSCSQTLNHNVMYWYQQKSSQAPKLLFHYYDKDFNNEADTPDNFQSRRPNTSFCFLDIRSPGLGDTAMYLCATSRLQENEKLFFGSGTQLSVL.

This clone has just a few counts. The rearrangement joins TRBV30 to TRBJ1-1; D unclear. The V and J ends lost 2 bases and 5 bases respectively, with 15 bases between them. The germline gives CDR1 GTSNPN, CDR2 SVGIG (reference sequence). This CDR3 has 14 residues. CDR3 sequence: CAWSYSGMGTEAFF. In DNA, the CDR3 is TGTGCCTGGAGTTACTCGGGGATGGGTACTGAAGCTTTCTTT.

This rearrangement joins TRBV7-9 to TRBJ2-7, with TRBD1 matching over 8 bases. The CDR3 spans 13 residues. CDR1 is SEHNR and CDR2 is FQNEAQ in the germline V gene (reference sequence). Trimming cost V 7 bases and J 3 bases; bases outside gene matches: 5. The CDR3 loop is CASIRDRSYEQYF. Written as DNA, the CDR3 is TGTGCCAGCATCCGGGACAGGAGCTACGAGCAGTACTTC.

The rearrangement links TRBV6-5 to TRBJ2-6, with 8 bases fitting TRBD1. Germline V lookup: CDR1 MNHEY, CDR2 SVGAGI. After removal of 5 bases from V and 4 bases from J, the junction contained 4 bases not matched to a gene. There are 15 residues in the CDR3. CDR3 sequence reads: CASSPTGEGANVLTF. CDR3 coding DNA: TGTGCCAGCAGTCCGACAGGGGAAGGGGCCAACGTCCTGACTTTC.

This clone occurred once. This chain connects TRBV11-2 to TRBJ1-4; 9 bases fit TRBD1. The CDR3 loop spans 13 amino acids. CDR1 is SGHAT and CDR2 is FQNNGV in the germline V gene. Unmatched junction bases numbered 7, after V lost 5 bases and J lost 12 bases. The CDR3 region is CASSPYRDRELFF. CDR3 in DNA: TGTGCCAGCAGCCCCTACAGGGACAGGGAACTGTTTTTT.

The chain employs TRBV5-4 and TRBJ2-3, with 7 nucleotides matching TRBD2. The CDR3 extends over 15 amino acids. V gave up 4 bases and J gave up 2 bases; unmatched junction bases: 7. Germline V gene sequence: CDR1 SGHNT, CDR2 YYREEE (reference sequence). In DNA, the CDR3 is TGTGCCAGCAGCCCCTCGACTAGCCACACAGATACGCAGTATTTT. Protein sequence: CASSPSTSHTDTQYF.

This clone was counted between two and nine times. The rearrangement links TRBV12-5 to TRBJ1-1, with 9 bases lining up with TRBD1. CDR1 LGHNT and CDR2 FRNRAP come from the germline V gene. Losses at the gene ends were 5 bases for V and 6 bases for J; bases not matched to a gene: 13. The CDR3 covers 16 residues. The CDR3 here is CASGPPPGTGLSEAFF. CDR3 nucleotide sequence: TGTGCTAGTGGTCCCCCCCCCGGGACAGGGCTATCTGAAGCTTTCTTT.

Of note for this clone: At the DNA level, this CDR3 is encoded by other sequences in the same sample as well. V is TRBV19 and J is TRBJ1-1; a possible D gene is TRBD1 (5 bases). Germline CDR1 is LNHDA and CDR2 is SQIVND (reference sequence). The CDR3 loop spans 12 amino acids. Trimming cost V 9 bases and J 1 base, with 9 bases left between them. The chain's CDR3 is CASRDRNTEAFF. CDR3 nucleotide sequence: TGTGCCAGCAGGGATAGGAACACTGAAGCTTTCTTT.

The V and J genes are TRBV3-1 (or the pseudogene TRBV3-2) and TRBJ2-3; a possible D gene is TRBD2 (5 bases). Looked up from germline, CDR1 is LGHDT and CDR2 is YNNKEL (reference sequence). This CDR3 region has 13 residues. V was clipped by 4 bases and J by 3 bases, with 8 bases between them. This CDR3 is CASSRTVTDTQYF. The CDR3 DNA reads as TGTGCCAGCAGCCGGACTGTAACAGATACGCAGTATTTT.

This sequence joins TRBV12-3 or TRBV12-4 and TRBJ1-2, with D uncertain. The V end lost 5 bases, the J end lost 6 bases, and 10 bases lay between the germline ends. The CDR3 totals 12 residues. The chain's CDR3 is CASSTEVHGYTF. CDR3 nucleotides: TGTGCCAGCAGTACTGAGGTACATGGCTACACCTTC.

This chain links TRBV18 with TRBJ1-2; TRBD1 matches at 8 bases. J was trimmed by 7 bases and V by 4 bases; bases with no gene match: 5. Germline V lookup: CDR1 KGHSH, CDR2 LQKENI. The CDR3 extends over 13 amino acids. The CDR3 sequence is CASSRGQGGGYTF. The CDR3 nucleotides are TGTGCCAGCTCACGAGGACAGGGCGGTGGCTACACCTTC.

The CDR3 is CASRGTGAPGNTIYF. The CDR3 DNA reads as TGTGCCAGCAGAGGGACAGGGGCGCCTGGAAACACCATATATTTT. The J gene is TRBJ1-3, the V gene TRBV6-5, with TRBD1 identical over 10 bases. Losses at the gene ends were 6 bases for V and 2 bases for J; bases not matched to a gene: 4. CDR3 length: 15 residues. Germline V gene lookup returns CDR1 MNHEY and CDR2 SVGAGI.

The CDR3 is CASSIPLSMTGYEQYF. CDR3 coding DNA: TGTGCCAGTAGTATTCCCTTATCGATGACAGGCTACGAGCAGTACTTC. J is TRBJ2-7 and V is TRBV19; a possible D gene is TRBD1 (6 bases). Looked up from germline, CDR1 is LNHDA and CDR2 is SQIVND (reference sequence). CDR3 length: 16 residues. Trimming removed 3 bases at V and 3 bases at J, with 18 bases between.

The chain carries TRBV9 and TRBJ2-7; 10 bases match TRBD2. The CDR3 sequence is 14 residues long. V lost 6 bases, J lost 4 bases, and 7 bases stayed unmatched. Germline assignment: CDR1 SGDLS and CDR2 YYNGEE. For the CDR3, the DNA is TGTGCCAGCACTCCGGGACTAGCGTCTTACGAGCAGTACTTC. This encodes CASTPGLASYEQYF.